The rows below give T cell receptor beta chains drawn from one sample of a study of T cell responses to AZD1222 COVID-19 vaccine. Produced via immunoSEQ multiplex PCR; TCRdb's table is partial and in-frame only. The data contain some 150,000 clones, 75% to 90% of them singletons. The sequencing used peripheral blood, collected 28 days after the second dose of the MenACWY control vaccine. The receptors originated from an adult who received the MenACWY meningococcal vaccine as a control. The CDR3 runs from the conserved cysteine through the conserved F or W. The order of the fields is V gene, D gene, J gene, clone size, CDR3 protein, CDR3 DNA. The D gene is left open where the match is weak. Some rows have no size entry. The others give once, few or many, or a class for an expanded clone.

v_gene: TRBV6-5
d_gene: NA
j_gene: TRBJ1-2
abundance: NA
CDR3aa: CASTFRRPNYGYTF
CDR3nt: TGTGCCAGCACCTTTAGACGTCCTAACTATGGCTACACCTTC

v_gene: TRBV5-6
d_gene: NA
j_gene: TRBJ2-7
abundance: NA
CDR3aa: CASRIRTVKAYEQYF
CDR3nt: TGTGCCAGCAGAATCAGGACAGTCAAAGCCTACGAGCAGTACTTC

v_gene: TRBV19
d_gene: NA
j_gene: TRBJ1-2
abundance: NA
CDR3aa: CASRLQARGSYGYTF
CDR3nt: TGTGCCAGTAGGCTACAGGCCCGGGGTTCCTATGGCTACACCTTC

v_gene: TRBV19
d_gene: NA
j_gene: TRBJ1-1
abundance: NA
CDR3aa: CASSIPYEEAFF
CDR3nt: TGTGCCAGTAGTATCCCATACGAGGAAGCTTTCTTT

v_gene: TRBV28
d_gene: NA
j_gene: TRBJ1-5
abundance: few
CDR3aa: CASSFSSWTYQPQHF
CDR3nt: TGTGCCAGCAGTTTTAGCAGTTGGACATATCAGCCCCAGCATTTT

v_gene: TRBV30
d_gene: TRBD1
j_gene: TRBJ1-5
abundance: NA
CDR3aa: CAWGRQGSQPQHF
CDR3nt: TGTGCCTGGGGGAGACAGGGGAGTCAGCCCCAGCATTTT

v_gene: TRBV25-1
d_gene: NA
j_gene: TRBJ2-5
abundance: NA
CDR3aa: CASSEYRGETQYF
CDR3nt: TGTGCCAGCAGTGAATACAGGGGAGAGACCCAGTACTTC

v_gene: TRBV6-5
d_gene: NA
j_gene: TRBJ1-2
abundance: NA
CDR3aa: CASSYSIDSANYGYTF
CDR3nt: TGTGCCAGCAGTTACTCGATTGATTCGGCTAACTATGGCTACACCTTC

v_gene: TRBV28
d_gene: NA
j_gene: TRBJ1-1
abundance: NA
CDR3aa: CASSLPPKGEAFF
CDR3nt: TGTGCCAGCAGTTTACCCCCCAAGGGTGAAGCTTTCTTT

v_gene: TRBV4-3
d_gene: NA
j_gene: TRBJ1-1
abundance: NA
CDR3aa: CASSQEGMGTEAFF
CDR3nt: TGCGCCAGCAGCCAAGAGGGGATGGGCACTGAAGCTTTCTTT

v_gene: TRBV6-2/TRBV6-3
d_gene: NA
j_gene: TRBJ2-7
abundance: NA
CDR3aa: CASSYFPGLSYEQYF
CDR3nt: TGTGCCAGCAGTTACTTCCCAGGGCTCTCCTACGAGCAGTACTTC

v_gene: TRBV28
d_gene: TRBD2
j_gene: TRBJ2-3
abundance: NA
CDR3aa: CASSQGTSLLTDTQYF
CDR3nt: TGTGCCAGCAGCCAAGGGACTAGCCTTCTCACAGATACGCAGTATTTT

v_gene: TRBV18
d_gene: NA
j_gene: TRBJ2-7
abundance: NA
CDR3aa: CASSPSGTGPYEQYF
CDR3nt: TGTGCCAGCTCACCAAGTGGGACTGGGCCCTACGAGCAGTACTTC

v_gene: TRBV29-1
d_gene: TRBD2
j_gene: TRBJ2-1
abundance: NA
CDR3aa: CSAVGFASGRTLRYNEQFF
CDR3nt: TGCAGCGCCGTAGGGTTTGCTAGCGGGAGAACCTTACGCTACAATGAGCAGTTCTTC

v_gene: TRBV7-9
d_gene: NA
j_gene: TRBJ1-3
abundance: once
CDR3aa: CASSLEVSFSGNTIYF
CDR3nt: TGTGCCAGCAGCTTAGAGGTCTCCTTCTCTGGAAACACCATATATTTT

v_gene: TRBV28
d_gene: NA
j_gene: TRBJ1-1
abundance: NA
CDR3aa: CASSFGGNTEAFF
CDR3nt: TGTGCCAGCAGTTTTGGTGGGAACACTGAAGCTTTCTTT

v_gene: TRBV11-2
d_gene: NA
j_gene: TRBJ2-7
abundance: NA
CDR3aa: CASSFTRGPYEQYF
CDR3nt: TGTGCCAGCAGCTTCACCCGAGGCCCCTACGAGCAGTACTTC

v_gene: TRBV6-6
d_gene: TRBD1
j_gene: TRBJ1-5
abundance: NA
CDR3aa: CASRPGTGGNQPQHF
CDR3nt: TGTGCCAGCAGGCCCGGGACAGGGGGTAATCAGCCCCAGCATTTT

v_gene: TRBV3-1/TRBV3-2
d_gene: NA
j_gene: TRBJ2-1
abundance: once
CDR3aa: CASSPFGGRISYNEQFF
CDR3nt: TGTGCCAGCAGCCCCTTCGGGGGGCGGATCTCCTACAATGAGCAGTTCTTC

v_gene: TRBV4-3
d_gene: NA
j_gene: TRBJ1-3
abundance: NA
CDR3aa: CASSQELGNTIYF
CDR3nt: TGCGCCAGCAGCCAAGAGTTAGGCAACACCATATATTTT

v_gene: TRBV7-2
d_gene: NA
j_gene: TRBJ2-5
abundance: NA
CDR3aa: CASSLSPLETQYF
CDR3nt: TGTGCCAGCAGCTTATCCCCCTTGGAGACCCAGTACTTC

v_gene: TRBV30
d_gene: NA
j_gene: TRBJ1-1
abundance: NA
CDR3aa: CAWSVLSYTEAFF
CDR3nt: TGTGCCTGGAGTGTACTCAGTTACACTGAAGCTTTCTTT

v_gene: TRBV5-1
d_gene: NA
j_gene: TRBJ2-5
abundance: NA
CDR3aa: CASSFAERGETQYF
CDR3nt: TGCGCCAGCAGCTTTGCAGAAAGGGGAGAGACCCAGTACTTC

v_gene: TRBV29-1
d_gene: NA
j_gene: TRBJ1-2
abundance: NA
CDR3aa: CSVEDLAAAYGYTF
CDR3nt: TGCAGCGTTGAAGATCTGGCAGCGGCCTATGGCTACACCTTC

v_gene: TRBV28
d_gene: TRBD2
j_gene: TRBJ2-1
abundance: NA
CDR3aa: CASSLGGLADAEQFF
CDR3nt: TGTGCCAGCAGTTTGGGGGGACTAGCGGATGCTGAGCAGTTCTTC

v_gene: TRBV2
d_gene: NA
j_gene: TRBJ1-2
abundance: NA
CDR3aa: CATWASGKLGYTF
CDR3nt: TGTGCCACCTGGGCCTCGGGAAAGCTTGGCTACACCTTC

v_gene: TRBV6-5
d_gene: NA
j_gene: TRBJ2-2
abundance: NA
CDR3aa: CASSPGSGGTGELFF
CDR3nt: TGTGCCAGCAGTCCCGGGTCGGGCGGCACCGGGGAGCTGTTTTTT

v_gene: TRBV3-1/TRBV3-2
d_gene: TRBD2
j_gene: TRBJ2-3
abundance: NA
CDR3aa: CASSQPLAETTDTQYF
CDR3nt: TGTGCCAGCAGCCAACCCCTAGCGGAGACCACAGATACGCAGTATTTT